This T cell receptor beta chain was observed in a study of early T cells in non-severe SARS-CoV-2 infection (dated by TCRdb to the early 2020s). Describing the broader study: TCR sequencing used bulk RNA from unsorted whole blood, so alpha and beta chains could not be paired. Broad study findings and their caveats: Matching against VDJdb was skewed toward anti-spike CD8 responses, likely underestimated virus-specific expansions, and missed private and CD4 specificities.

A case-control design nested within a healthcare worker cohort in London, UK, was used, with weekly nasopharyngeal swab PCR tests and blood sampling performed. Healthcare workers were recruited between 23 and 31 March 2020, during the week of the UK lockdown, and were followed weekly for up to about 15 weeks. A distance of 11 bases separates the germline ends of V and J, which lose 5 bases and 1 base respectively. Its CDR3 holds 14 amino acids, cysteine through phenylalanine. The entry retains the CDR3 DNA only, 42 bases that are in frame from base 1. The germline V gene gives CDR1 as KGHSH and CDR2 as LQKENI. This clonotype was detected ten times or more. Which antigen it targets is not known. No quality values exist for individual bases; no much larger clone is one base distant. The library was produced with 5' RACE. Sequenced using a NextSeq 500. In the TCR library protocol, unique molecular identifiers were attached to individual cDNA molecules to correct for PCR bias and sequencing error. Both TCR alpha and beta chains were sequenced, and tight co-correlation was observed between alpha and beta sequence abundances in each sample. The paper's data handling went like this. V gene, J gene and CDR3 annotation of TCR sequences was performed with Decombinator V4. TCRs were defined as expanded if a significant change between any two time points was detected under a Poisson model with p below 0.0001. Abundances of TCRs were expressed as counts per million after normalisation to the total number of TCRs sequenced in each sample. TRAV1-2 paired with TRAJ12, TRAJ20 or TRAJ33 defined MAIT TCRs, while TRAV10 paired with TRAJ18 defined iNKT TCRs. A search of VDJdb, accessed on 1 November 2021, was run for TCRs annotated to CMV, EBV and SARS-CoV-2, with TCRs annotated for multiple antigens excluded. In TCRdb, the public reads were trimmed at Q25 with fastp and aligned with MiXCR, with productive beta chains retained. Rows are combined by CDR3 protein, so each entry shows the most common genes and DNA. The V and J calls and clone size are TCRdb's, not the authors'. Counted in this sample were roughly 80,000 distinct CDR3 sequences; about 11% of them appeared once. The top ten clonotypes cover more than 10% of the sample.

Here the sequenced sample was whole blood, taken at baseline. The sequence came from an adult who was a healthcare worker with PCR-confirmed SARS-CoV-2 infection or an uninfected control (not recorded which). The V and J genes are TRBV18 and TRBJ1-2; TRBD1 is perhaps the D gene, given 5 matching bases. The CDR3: CASSTRGDNYGYTF. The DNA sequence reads TGTGCCAGCTCAACCCGGGGCGATAACTATGGCTACACCTTC.